Following are 20 T cell receptor beta chains from one sample sequenced in a study of shared clonotypes between healthy human individuals. Assay used: immunoSEQ multiplex PCR; TCRdb lists only in-frame clones, some missing. The sample includes approximately 500,000 clones, 81% of them seen just once. Sequencing used PBMCs. The receptor set was obtained from a woman aged 35 to 49 in good health. Some clones in this sample may be carry-over from other donors' samples.

The genes are TRBV20-1 and TRBJ2-3, with D possibly matching TRBD2 (5 bases). CDR1 and CDR2 from the germline V gene are DFQATT and SNEGSKA (reference sequence). There are 11 residues in the CDR3. V gave up 6 bases and J gave up 4 bases, with 8 bases separating them. The CDR3 region is CSALGADTQYF. The CDR3 DNA reads as TGCAGTGCCCTGGGAGCAGATACGCAGTATTTT.

The rearrangement joins TRBV6-1 to TRBJ2-7; D possibly matches TRBD1 or TRBD2 (5 bases each). The ends were cut back, 5 bases at V and 5 bases at J, with 16 bases in the middle. The CDR3 loop spans 14 amino acids. CDR1 and CDR2 from the germline V gene are MNHNS and SASEGT. CDR3 region: CASSSRDGLHEQYF. The CDR3 DNA is TGTGCCAGCAGTTCCCGGGACGGCCTTCACGAGCAGTACTTC.

The gene calls are TRBV5-5 and TRBJ1-5, with D possibly being TRBD1 (5 bases). Germline V gene lookup returns CDR1 SGHKS and CDR2 YYEKEE (reference sequence). There are 14 residues in the CDR3. V lost 5 bases and J lost 4, with 13 bases in between. CDR3 DNA sequence: TGTGCCAGCAGTTACGGGACGGAGAATCAGCCCCAGCATTTT. It encodes CASSYGTENQPQHF.

V and J are TRBV11-2 and TRBJ2-5; the D gene could be TRBD1 or TRBD2 (6 bases each). The CDR3 length is 15 residues. Germline-derived CDR1 and CDR2 are SGHAT and FQNNGV. The V gene lost 5 bases and the J gene lost 4 bases, with 17 bases spanning the gap. The CDR3 loop reads CASSLPLGGPETQYF. DNA of the CDR3: TGTGCCAGCAGCCTTCCTTTAGGGGGGCCAGAGACCCAGTACTTC.

This sequence joins TRBV2 and TRBJ1-2, with D possibly matching TRBD1 (5 bases). Germline V gene data show CDR1 as SNHLY and CDR2 as FYNNEI. The CDR3 has 12 residues. V was trimmed by 8 bases and J by 0 bases, leaving 7 bases between them. CDR3 sequence: CASQGANYGYTF. The CDR3 DNA follows: TGTGCCAGCCAGGGAGCTAACTATGGCTACACCTTC.

This chain links TRBV6-4 with TRBJ2-1, with a possible D match to TRBD2 (7 bases). Germline-derived CDR1 and CDR2 are MRHNA and SNTAGT. The V and J ends lost 6 bases and 2 bases respectively, with 14 bases between them. There are 15 residues in the CDR3. CDR3 nucleotides: TGTGCCAGCAGCCCAGGGGAGGGGACCTACAATGAGCAGTTCTTC. It is translated as CASSPGEGTYNEQFF.

The rearrangement links TRBV6-5 to TRBJ2-1; 9 bases map to TRBD1. Germline V CDR1 and CDR2: MNHEY, SVGAGI. The CDR3 runs 14 residues. V gave up 5 bases and J gave up 12 bases; unmatched junction bases: 11. CDR3 sequence: CASSDGQGYEGQFF. CDR3 coding DNA: TGTGCCAGCAGTGACGGACAGGGGTACGAGGGGCAGTTCTTC.

A note on this clone: A read error is likely here: a far larger clone is one base away. The DNA for the CDR3 is TGCGCCAGCAGCCAAGAGGTTCGGGTCGGGTTCACCGGGGGGCTGTTTTTT. Its protein is CASSQEVRVGFTGGLFF. This chain uses TRBV4-1 with TRBJ2-2, with a possible D match to TRBD2 (6 bases). The CDR3 consists of 17 residues. Germline V gives CDR1 MGHRA, CDR2 YSYEKL.

This clone was detected a few times. The chain links TRBV11-2 to TRBJ2-7; D is possibly TRBD1 (5 bases). The V end was cut by 0 bases, the J end by 6 bases, with 9 bases between. Germline CDR1 SGHAT, CDR2 FQNNGV. The CDR3 extends over 13 amino acids. The CDR3 loop reads CASSLDFRAEQYF. For the CDR3, the DNA is TGTGCCAGCAGCTTAGATTTCAGGGCCGAGCAGTACTTC.

This clone has just a few counts. This chain links TRBV28 with TRBJ1-2; D is possibly TRBD1 (6 bases). Trimming left V 7 bases short and J 1 base short, with 16 bases between. In germline, CDR1 is MDHEN, CDR2 SYDVKM. This CDR3 is 15 amino acids long. CDR3 bases: TGTGCCAGCAACAATGGTCGCAGGGGTAACTATGGCTACACCTTC. Its protein is CASNNGRRGNYGYTF.

To note about this clone: A far larger clone is off by one base, so a read error is likely. The chain links TRBV19 to TRBJ1-5; 7 positions match TRBD1. Germline CDR1 LNHDA, CDR2 SQIVND (reference sequence). This CDR3 has 16 amino acids. The CDR3 reads CAGSNPTGASGQPQHF. In DNA form, the CDR3 reads TGTGCCGGTAGCAATCCTACAGGGGCCAGCGGTCAGCCCCAGCATTTT.

The CDR3 bases are TGTGCCAGTAGTATACCCGGGTTCAGCAATCAGCCCCAGCATTTT. The encoded protein is CASSIPGFSNQPQHF. The chain is built from TRBV19 and TRBJ1-5, with unresolved D. V lost 2 bases to trimming and J lost 1 base, with 9 bases between them. Looked up from germline, CDR1 is LNHDA and CDR2 is SQIVND (reference sequence). CDR3 length equals 15 residues.

This clone has just a few counts. The CDR3 DNA reads TGTGCCAGCAGTCCCGGGGCTAACACTGAAGCTTTCTTT. Translation: CASSPGANTEAFF. The chain carries TRBV28 and TRBJ1-1, with TRBD1 as a possible D gene (5 bases). This CDR3 has 13 residues. V was shortened by 5 bases and J by 2 bases, with 9 bases between the two germline ends. Germline CDR1 is MDHEN and CDR2 is SYDVKM.

The chain carries TRBV5-1 and TRBJ2-2, with 14 bases aligning to TRBD2. Germline V CDR1 and CDR2: SGHRS, YFSETQ. This CDR3 spans 16 amino acids. The V gene end was trimmed by 3 bases and the J gene end by 4 bases; junction bases not matched to a gene: 2. The CDR3 DNA sequence: TGCGCCAGCAGCTCGGGACTAGCGGGAGTCACCGGGGAGCTGTTTTTT. Protein sequence: CASSSGLAGVTGELFF.

As to this clone: The same CDR3 can be traced to other DNA sequences in this sample. The rearrangement uses TRBV11-2 and TRBJ2-7; D not certain. Trimming removed 5 bases from V and 2 bases from J, with 4 bases in between. Per the germline V gene, CDR1 is SGHAT and CDR2 is FQNNGV. The CDR3 spans 11 residues. CDR3: CASSLTYEQYF. CDR3 sequence (DNA): TGTGCCAGCAGCCTCACCTACGAGCAGTACTTC.

Details on this clone: A far larger clone is just one base off, so this is likely a read error. This rearrangement joins TRBV2 to TRBJ1-5; no clear D. V was shortened by 3 bases and J by 5 bases, with 20 bases between the two germline ends. This CDR3 has 17 amino acids. Germline loops: CDR1 SNHLY, CDR2 FYNNEI. Here the CDR3 reads CASSEWGRPGLYQPQHF. The CDR3 DNA reads TGTGCCAGCAGTGAGTGGGGAAGACCTGGCCTTTATCAGCCCCAGCATTTT.

This clone was seen at least ten times. In the same sample, other DNA sequences code for this CDR3. J is TRBJ1-4 and V is TRBV7-9; 7 bases map to TRBD1. The CDR3 runs 15 residues. Germline CDR1 SEHNR, CDR2 FQNEAQ (reference sequence). J lost 8 bases, V lost 7 bases, and 13 bases had no gene match. The CDR3 here is CASTPGLTGPEKLFF. CDR3 in DNA: TGTGCCAGCACCCCGGGGTTGACAGGGCCCGAAAAACTGTTTTTT.

At least ten counts were recorded for this clone. This same CDR3 is encoded by further DNA sequences in the sample. This rearrangement joins TRBV28 to TRBJ1-5; TRBD1 is a possible D gene (6 bases). The ends were cut back, 8 bases at V and 5 bases at J, with 13 bases in the middle. The CDR3 consists of 13 residues. From germline, CDR1 is MDHEN and CDR2 SYDVKM. The CDR3 here is CASFRDTYQPQHF. CDR3 DNA sequence: TGTGCCAGCTTTCGGGACACCTATCAGCCCCAGCATTTT.

V gene TRBV9 combines with J gene TRBJ2-7, with a tentative D call TRBD1 (5 bases). Germline values: CDR1 SGDLS, CDR2 YYNGEE. Trimming took 2 bases from V and 0 from J, leaving 9 bases between them. This CDR3 spans 14 amino acids. DNA for the CDR3: TGTGCCAGCAGCGTTGGCAGGGCCTCCTACGAGCAGTACTTC. Its protein product is CASSVGRASYEQYF.

Of note for this clone: This likely came from a read error, as a far larger clone is one base away. The chain joins TRBV10-3 to TRBJ2-7; D is undetermined. Germline values: CDR1 ENHRY, CDR2 SYGVKD. The CDR3 contains 12 residues. Here the CDR3 reads CASSDLPYEQYF. The CDR3 coding sequence is TGTGCCAGCAGTGATTTGCCCTACGAGCAGTACTTC.